This T cell receptor (beta chain) was sequenced during a study of T cells in Graves' hyperthyroidism and ophthalmopathy. Study-level findings and limits: Most clonotypes that expanded in the thyroid above 0.001 also showed up in blood. Ophthalmopathy and stable hyperthyroidism were told apart by a 13 V-J model.

RNA transcripts yielded amplified TCR beta CDR3 regions. First-round RT-PCR targeting the TCR CDR3 was performed with the HTBI primer set. Each CDR3 protein gets one entry after TCRdb re-called the multiplex PCR reads with MiXCR. The profile shows around 660,000 distinct CDR3 sequences, just under 45% of them singletons. V lost 3 bases and J lost 7, with 15 bases in between. This CDR3 region has 14 residues. The germline gives CDR1 LNHNV, CDR2 YYDKDF (reference sequence). To note about this clonotype: The antigen remains unidentified.

Each diagnosis drew on symptoms, thyroxine, TRAb, thyroid ultrasound and orbital computed tomography findings. This TCR derives from an adult man with Graves' disease, either hyperthyroidism or ophthalmopathy (not recorded which). V usage is TRBV15 and J usage is TRBJ1-2, with D perhaps matching TRBD1 (6 bases). Input material: peripheral blood or thyroid tissue (not recorded which). CDR3 nucleotide sequence: TGTGCCACCAGCAGCTACAGACAGGACGGTGGCTACACCTTC. It yields the protein CATSSYRQDGGYTF.